The clone carrying this T cell receptor beta chain showed up just a few times. The antigen remains undetermined. The record originates from a study of cytomegalovirus exposure and HLA in healthy donors. The PCR contained 60 Vbeta and 13 Jbeta primers. TCRdb's table, derived via immunoSEQ multiplex PCR, lists solely in-frame clones and lacks some. The data contain approximately 100,000 clones, roughly a tenth of them singletons. Study-level findings and limits: TCR beta sequences reportedly predicted the HLA-A and HLA-B alleles of most subjects accurately. As a later analysis revealed, most CMV-associated TCR beta chains appeared HLA-restricted. Roughly 170 TCR beta chains were listed as cytomegalovirus-associated.

V lost 6 bases to trimming and J lost 6 bases; unmatched junction nucleotides: 5. The CDR3 extends over 15 amino acids. Germline values: CDR1 SNHLY, CDR2 FYNNEI. The source is a man in his fifties or sixties in good health and CMV-seropositive. This rearrangement joins TRBV2 to TRBJ2-2, with TRBD2 matching 12 bases. Sequenced input: PBMCs. In nucleotides, the CDR3 is TGTGCCAGCAGCTGGACTAGCGGGGCCTCCGGGGAGCTGTTTTTT. It is translated as CASSWTSGASGELFF.